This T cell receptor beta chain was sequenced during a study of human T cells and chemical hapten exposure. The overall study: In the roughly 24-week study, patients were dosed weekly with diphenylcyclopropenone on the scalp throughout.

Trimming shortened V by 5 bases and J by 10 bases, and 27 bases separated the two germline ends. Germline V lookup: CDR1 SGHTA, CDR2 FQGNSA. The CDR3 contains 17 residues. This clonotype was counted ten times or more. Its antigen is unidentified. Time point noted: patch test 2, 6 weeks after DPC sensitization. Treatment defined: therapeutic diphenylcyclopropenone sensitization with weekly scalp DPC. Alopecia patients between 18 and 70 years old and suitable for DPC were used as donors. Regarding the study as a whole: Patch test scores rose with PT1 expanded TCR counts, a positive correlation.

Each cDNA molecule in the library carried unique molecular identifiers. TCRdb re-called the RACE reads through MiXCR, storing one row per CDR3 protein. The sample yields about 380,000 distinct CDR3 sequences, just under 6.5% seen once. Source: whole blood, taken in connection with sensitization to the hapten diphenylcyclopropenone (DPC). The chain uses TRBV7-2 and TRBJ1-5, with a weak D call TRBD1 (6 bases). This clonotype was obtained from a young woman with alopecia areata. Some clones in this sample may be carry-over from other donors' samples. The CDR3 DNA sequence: TGTGCCAGCAGCCCAGGCCCCGGCGGACAGCGTAATCGACCCCAGCATTTT. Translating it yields CASSPGPGGQRNRPQHF.